One sample yielded the 10 T cell receptor beta chains listed below, sequenced in a study of blood T cell repertoires in COVID-19. The method was immunoSEQ multiplex PCR; TCRdb's version includes in-frame clones alone and lacks a portion of them. The repertoire holds more than 150,000 clones, with approximately 85% as singletons. Input material: PBMCs or T cells enriched from blood (not recorded which). These receptors came from a man in his forties who had recovered from COVID-19.

The genes are TRBV11-2 and TRBJ1-1, with D perhaps matching TRBD1 (6 bases). Trimming shortened V by 2 bases and J by 2 bases, and 12 bases separated the two germline ends. The CDR3 runs to 15 residues. Germline V gene sequence: CDR1 SGHAT, CDR2 FQNNGV. The CDR3 DNA reads TGTGCCAGCAGCTTAAACAGGGATTTTAACACTGAAGCTTTCTTT. It is translated as CASSLNRDFNTEAFF.

The CDR3, as DNA: TGTGCCAGCAGCCAAGAGCGGGGGACTAGCGGTTACAATGAGCAGTTCTTC. Protein: CASSQERGTSGYNEQFF. The V gene is TRBV3-1 (or the pseudogene TRBV3-2), the J gene TRBJ2-1; 11 bases are a match to TRBD2. Per the germline V gene, CDR1 is LGHDT and CDR2 is YNNKEL (reference sequence). With V trimmed by 0 bases and J by 4 bases, 5 bases remained unmatched. The CDR3 has 17 amino acids.

J is TRBJ1-1 and V is TRBV18, with TRBD1 as a possible D gene (5 bases). The V gene lost 2 bases and the J gene lost 4 bases, with 11 bases spanning the gap. Germline-derived CDR1 and CDR2 are KGHSH and LQKENI. The CDR3 covers 14 residues. The CDR3 loop reads CASSPKAGPTEAFF. CDR3 DNA sequence: TGTGCCAGCTCACCAAAAGCAGGGCCCACTGAAGCTTTCTTT.

The V call is TRBV19, the J call TRBJ1-1, with 8 bases matching TRBD1. Trimming removed 6 bases from V and 1 base from J; junction bases left unmatched: 7. Germline CDR1 and CDR2: LNHDA and SQIVND (reference sequence). This CDR3 has 15 amino acids. CDR3: CASRKSTGANTEAFF. Written as DNA, the CDR3 is TGTGCCAGTAGGAAATCGACAGGGGCGAACACTGAAGCTTTCTTT.

V is TRBV6-6 and J is TRBJ2-7; 9 nucleotides match TRBD1. CDR3 length equals 15 residues. J was trimmed by 6 bases and V by 2 bases; bases with no gene match: 8. The germline gives CDR1 MNHNY, CDR2 SVGAGI (reference sequence). The CDR3 loop is CASSYRGQGISEQYV. CDR3 DNA: TGTGCCAGCAGTTACAGAGGACAGGGGATTTCCGAGCAGTACGTC.

The chain links TRBV19 to TRBJ2-3; 8 nucleotides match TRBD2. With V trimmed by 2 bases and J by 2 bases, 9 bases remained unmatched. The CDR3 extends over 17 amino acids. Germline loops: CDR1 LNHDA, CDR2 SQIVND (reference sequence). This CDR3 is CASSIYTSGSITDTQYF. In DNA, the CDR3 is TGTGCCAGTAGTATATACACGAGCGGGAGTATCACAGATACGCAGTATTTT. Using reference TRBV19 and TRBJ2-3 for the parts outside the CDR3, the full variable domain is DGGITQSPKYLFRKEGQNVTLSCEQNLNHDAMYWYRQDPGQGLRLIYYSQIVNDFQKGDIAEGYSVSREKKESFPLTVTSAQKNPTAFYLCASSIYTSGSITDTQYFGPGTRLTVL.

This rearrangement joins TRBV7-8 to TRBJ2-1; 7 bases map to TRBD2. CDR3 length: 16 amino acids. V shed 7 bases and J 0 bases; nucleotides not matched to a gene: 9. The germline CDR1 and CDR2 sequences are SGHVS and FQNEAQ. The CDR3 nucleotides are TGTGCCAGCACCCCGCGGGGGTCCTACTCCTACAATGAGCAGTTCTTC. It specifies CASTPRGSYSYNEQFF.

The gene calls are TRBV16 and TRBJ1-1, with D tentatively TRBD1 (5 bases). The CDR3 has 13 residues. Looked up from germline, CDR1 is KGHSY and CDR2 is FQNENV. Trimming cost V 10 bases and J 3 bases, with 15 bases left between them. CDR3 DNA: TGTGCCATCAAGGGGTACGGTGACACTGAAGCTTTCTTT. This sequence encodes CAIKGYGDTEAFF.

This clone was observed a few times. The chain uses TRBV10-3 and TRBJ2-1; 7 bases align to TRBD2. CDR1 is ENHRY, CDR2 SYGVKD, per germline. CDR3 length: 14 amino acids. V was pared by 8 bases and J by 3 bases, with 7 bases of the junction left unmatched. CDR3 coding DNA: TGTGCCATCGGACGGGAGGAGGGCTACAATGAGCAGTTCTTC. This sequence encodes CAIGREEGYNEQFF.

This clone occurred a few times. This chain uses TRBV5-1 with TRBJ2-2; D is ambiguous. The V and J ends lost 0 bases and 3 bases respectively, with 9 bases between them. The CDR3 consists of 15 residues. From germline, CDR1 is SGHRS and CDR2 YFSETQ. This CDR3 reads CASSLVESDTGELFF. Here the CDR3 DNA reads TGCGCCAGCAGCTTGGTAGAATCGGACACCGGGGAGCTGTTTTTT.